This T cell receptor (beta chain) stems from a study of identical twins (dated by TCRdb to about 2016). A note on the overall study: TCR alpha and beta repertoires from monozygotic twins, unrelated adults of various ages and cord blood were deep-sequenced to test whether fetal clonotypes persist. To rule out contamination, the twin experiments were replicated at different times with different library preparation protocols.

All donors were healthy Caucasians. Three pairs of female monozygotic twins, all aged roughly 18 to 30 years, made up the twin cohort. Peripheral blood mononuclear cells were used as the source from which RNA for TCR libraries was isolated. The paper as a whole reports these results and caveats: In monozygotic twins, out-of-frame TCR alpha sharing was systematically underestimated by recombination models, although the models agreed with sharing between unrelated individuals. Abundant cord blood beta clonotypes had fewer insertions, young adult naive repertoires showed a similar but weaker trend, and memory repertoires showed no such trend. The excess sharing between twins in beta out-of-frame sequences was weaker because fewer shared sequences reduced the signal-to-noise ratio. Zero-insertion analyses could be partly confounded by invariant T cells such as MAIT and iNKT, though diverse VJ usage argued against such confounding for most clonotypes. Conclusions relied on cross-sectional statistical analysis, since the same donors could not be followed over many years. Compared with coincidental sharing between unrelated individuals, an excess of low generation-probability sequences was observed among out-of-frame TCR alpha sequences shared between twins.

Libraries came from 5' RACE. Instrument on record: Illumina HiSeq 2000. Template switching introduced a universal primer binding site; the final cDNA contained a unique molecular identifier, enabling accurate counting of TCR cDNA molecules. Specific primers in the conserved constant-segment region were used to synthesize first-strand cDNA for TCR alpha and beta chains. To control for contamination, every cDNA library carried two barcodes: a SMART-Mk sample barcode plus Illumina barcodes. TruSeq adapter sequences and Illumina sample barcodes were added in two successive PCR steps. TCR alpha and beta cDNA libraries were sequenced on the Illumina HiSeq platform with custom primers. On the authors' methods: MiGEC was used to process raw reads and extract unique molecular identifiers, and MiXCR was used to find CDR3 positions. For each individual, recombination models were inferred using an EM algorithm with the repgenHMM and IGoR tools. The tcR package in R was used for shared clonotype analysis, with sharing normalized by the product of cloneset sizes. To study raw recombination free of thymic and clonal selection effects, out-of-frame nonproductive sequences were analyzed. TCRdb reanalyzed the raw reads on its own, using fastp at Q25 for trimming and MiXCR for clone calling, and kept in-frame beta chains. Identical CDR3 protein sequences are pooled into one entry, listed with their most common genes and DNA. The V and J calls and clone size come from TCRdb's table, not from the authors' own analysis. This sample gives about 660,000 distinct CDR3 sequences in total; more than 6.5% of them show up just once. 0.98% of the sample is held by the ten biggest clonotypes.

As regards this clonotype: Its antigen is unknown. No much larger clone is present one base from it, and per-base qualities are unavailable.

The CDR3 goes from the cysteine to the phenylalanine over 16 residues. The retained sequence is limited to the CDR3, 48 bases, with the frame set at the first base. The germline V end is reduced by 4 bases and the J end by 6 bases; junction bases left unmatched: 7. The CDR1 and CDR2 encoded by the germline V gene are MNHNS and SASEGT. The same sample was also used in a study of yellow fever vaccine responses in identical twins. The second paper further reports: The authors reported that the T cell response to vaccination in identical twins appeared partly convergent and partly personalized. In the study, vaccine-responding T cell clones were precisely tracked in identical twins.

The receptor chain draws on TRBV6-1 and TRBJ2-1, and 12 junction bases match TRBD2. The sample was PBMCs. The receptor was derived from a young woman in good health. The CDR3 region: CASSAPGLAGFNEQFF. The DNA is as follows: TGTGCCAGCAGTGCACCGGGACTAGCGGGTTTCAATGAGCAGTTCTTC.